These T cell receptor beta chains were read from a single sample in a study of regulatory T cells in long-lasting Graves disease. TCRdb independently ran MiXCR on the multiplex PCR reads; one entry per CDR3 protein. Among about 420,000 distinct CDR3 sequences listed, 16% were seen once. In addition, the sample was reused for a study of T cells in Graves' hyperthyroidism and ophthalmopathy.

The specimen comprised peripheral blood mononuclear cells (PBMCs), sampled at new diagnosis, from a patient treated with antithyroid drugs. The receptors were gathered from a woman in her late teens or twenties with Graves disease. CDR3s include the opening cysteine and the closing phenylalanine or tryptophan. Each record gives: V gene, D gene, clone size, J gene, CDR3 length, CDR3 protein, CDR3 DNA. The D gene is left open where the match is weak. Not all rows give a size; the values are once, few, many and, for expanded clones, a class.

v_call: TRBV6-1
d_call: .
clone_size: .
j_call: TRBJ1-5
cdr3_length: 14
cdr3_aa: CASSRVDSNQPQHF
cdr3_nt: TGTGCCAGCAGTAGGGTGGATAGCAATCAGCCCCAGCATTTT

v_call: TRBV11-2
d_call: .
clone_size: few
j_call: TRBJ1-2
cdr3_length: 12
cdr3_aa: CASSLDQSGYTF
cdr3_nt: TGTGCCAGCAGCTTAGATCAGAGTGGCTACACCTTC

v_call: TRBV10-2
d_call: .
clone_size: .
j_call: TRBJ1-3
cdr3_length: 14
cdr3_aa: CASSGRTLGNTIYF
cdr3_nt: TGCGCCAGCAGCGGCCGGACTCTTGGAAACACCATATATTTT

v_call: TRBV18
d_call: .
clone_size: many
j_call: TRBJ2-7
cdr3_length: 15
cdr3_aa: CASSPRAGTPYEQYF
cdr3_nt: TGTGCCAGCTCACCACGGGCGGGTACCCCCTACGAGCAGTACTTC

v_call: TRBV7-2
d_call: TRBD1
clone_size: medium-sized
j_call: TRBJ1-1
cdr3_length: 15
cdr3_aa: CASSLAGQANTEAFF
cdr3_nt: TGTGCCAGCAGCTTAGCCGGACAGGCAAACACTGAAGCTTTCTTT

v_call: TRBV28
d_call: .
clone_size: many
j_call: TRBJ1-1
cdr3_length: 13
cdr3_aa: CASSFGGRTEAFF
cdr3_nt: TGTGCCAGCAGTTTTGGGGGCAGGACTGAAGCTTTCTTT

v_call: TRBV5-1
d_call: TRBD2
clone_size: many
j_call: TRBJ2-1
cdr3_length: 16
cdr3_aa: CASSPASGSSYNEQFF
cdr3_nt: TGCGCCAGCAGCCCCGCTAGCGGGTCCTCCTACAATGAGCAGTTCTTC

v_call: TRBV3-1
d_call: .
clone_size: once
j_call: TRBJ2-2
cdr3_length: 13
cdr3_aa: CASSQVWAGELFF
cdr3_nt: TGTGCCAGCAGCCAAGTCTGGGCCGGGGAGCTGTTTTTT

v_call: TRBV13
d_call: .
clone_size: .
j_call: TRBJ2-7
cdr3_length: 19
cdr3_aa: CASSSTYGGGRTSSNEQYF
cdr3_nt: TGTGCCAGCAGCTCAACCTATGGAGGGGGAAGGACTAGTTCTAACGAGCAGTACTTC

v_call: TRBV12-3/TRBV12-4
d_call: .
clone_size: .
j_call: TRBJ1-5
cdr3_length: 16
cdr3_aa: CASSFGGEGGNQPQHF
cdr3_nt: TGTGCCAGCAGTTTTGGGGGCGAGGGGGGCAATCAGCCCCAGCATTTT

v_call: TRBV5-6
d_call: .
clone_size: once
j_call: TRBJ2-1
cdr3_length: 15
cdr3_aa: CASSLGLASRDEQFF
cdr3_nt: TGTGCCAGCAGCTTGGGTTTGGCTAGCAGAGATGAGCAGTTCTTC

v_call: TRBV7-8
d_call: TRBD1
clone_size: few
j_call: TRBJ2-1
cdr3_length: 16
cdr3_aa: CASSLEQGALENEQFF
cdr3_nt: TGTGCCAGCAGCTTAGAGCAGGGGGCGCTGGAAAATGAGCAGTTCTTC

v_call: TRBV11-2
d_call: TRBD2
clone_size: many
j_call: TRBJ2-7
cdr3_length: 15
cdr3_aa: CASSLFAGVGYEQYF
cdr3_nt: TGTGCCAGCAGCCTGTTTGCGGGAGTCGGCTACGAGCAGTACTTC

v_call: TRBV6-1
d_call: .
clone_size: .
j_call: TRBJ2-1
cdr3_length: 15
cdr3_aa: CASSEEWGSYNEQFF
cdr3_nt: TGTGCCAGCAGTGAAGAGTGGGGCTCCTACAATGAGCAGTTCTTC

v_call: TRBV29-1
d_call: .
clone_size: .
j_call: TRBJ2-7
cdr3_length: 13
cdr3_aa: CSVLHLDPYEQYF
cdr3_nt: TGCAGCGTGTTACACCTAGACCCCTACGAGCAGTACTTC

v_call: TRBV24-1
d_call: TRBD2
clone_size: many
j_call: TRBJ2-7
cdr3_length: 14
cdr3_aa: CATSDRTSVSEQYF
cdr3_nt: TGTGCCACCAGTGATCGGACTAGCGTGAGCGAGCAGTACTTC

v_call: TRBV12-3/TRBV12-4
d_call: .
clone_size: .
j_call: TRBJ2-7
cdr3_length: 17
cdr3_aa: CASSGPGGTGPPYEQYF
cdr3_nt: TGTGCCAGCAGTGGACCGGGGGGGACAGGGCCCCCCTACGAGCAGTACTTC

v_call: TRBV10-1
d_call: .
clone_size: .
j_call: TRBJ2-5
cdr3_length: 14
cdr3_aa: CASSPGTKRETQYF
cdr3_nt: TGCGCCAGCAGCCCCGGCACCAAAAGGGAGACCCAGTACTTC

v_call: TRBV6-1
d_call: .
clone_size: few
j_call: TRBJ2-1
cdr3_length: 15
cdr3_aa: CASTADRGSYNEQFF
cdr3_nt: TGTGCCAGCACCGCGGATCGAGGCTCCTACAATGAGCAGTTCTTC

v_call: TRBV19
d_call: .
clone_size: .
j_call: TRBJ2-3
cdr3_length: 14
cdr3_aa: CASSINGWTDTQYF
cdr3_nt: TGTGCCAGTAGTATTAACGGATGGACAGATACGCAGTATTTT

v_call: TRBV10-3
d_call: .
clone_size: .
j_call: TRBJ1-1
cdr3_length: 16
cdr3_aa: CAISESKGWKRTEAFF
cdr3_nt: TGTGCCATCAGTGAGTCAAAGGGTTGGAAGAGAACTGAAGCTTTCTTT

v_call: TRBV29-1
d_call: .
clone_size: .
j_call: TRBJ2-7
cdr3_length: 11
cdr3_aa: CSVHQGYEQYF
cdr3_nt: TGCAGCGTTCATCAGGGCTACGAGCAGTACTTC

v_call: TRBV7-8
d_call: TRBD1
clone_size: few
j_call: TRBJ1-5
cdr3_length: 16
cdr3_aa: CASSQAEGQGNQPQHF
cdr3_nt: TGTGCCAGCAGCCAGGCGGAGGGACAGGGTAATCAGCCCCAGCATTTT

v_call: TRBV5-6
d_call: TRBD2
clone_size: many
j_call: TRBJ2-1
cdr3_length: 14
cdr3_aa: CASRNGRLLNEQFF
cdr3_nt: TGTGCCAGCAGGAACGGGAGGTTGTTAAATGAGCAGTTCTTC

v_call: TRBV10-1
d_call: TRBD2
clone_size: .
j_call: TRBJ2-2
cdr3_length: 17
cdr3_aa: CASSEPPGAGYTGELFF
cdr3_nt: TGCGCCAGCAGTGAGCCCCCGGGAGCGGGATACACCGGGGAGCTGTTTTTT

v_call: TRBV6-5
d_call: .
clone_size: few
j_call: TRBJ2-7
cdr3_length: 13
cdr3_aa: CASSYPLSYEQYF
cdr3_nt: TGTGCCAGCAGTTACCCCCTCTCCTACGAGCAGTACTTC

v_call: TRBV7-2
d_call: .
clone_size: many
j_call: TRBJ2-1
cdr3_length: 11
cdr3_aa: CASRLGYEQFF
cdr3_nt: TGTGCCAGCAGGCTGGGGTATGAGCAGTTCTTC

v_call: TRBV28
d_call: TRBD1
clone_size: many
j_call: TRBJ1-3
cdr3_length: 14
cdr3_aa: CASRQGDPGNTIYF
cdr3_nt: TGTGCCTCAAGACAGGGGGACCCTGGAAACACCATATATTTT

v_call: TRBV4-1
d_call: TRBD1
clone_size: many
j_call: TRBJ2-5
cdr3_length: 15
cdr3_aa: CASSQPGQGGETQYF
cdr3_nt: TGCGCCAGCAGCCAACCCGGACAGGGAGGCGAGACCCAGTACTTC

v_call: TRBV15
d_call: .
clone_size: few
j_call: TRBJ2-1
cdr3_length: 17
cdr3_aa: CATSRDYALAQAFEQFF
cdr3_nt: TGTGCCACCAGCAGAGATTACGCCCTAGCACAGGCATTTGAGCAGTTCTTC

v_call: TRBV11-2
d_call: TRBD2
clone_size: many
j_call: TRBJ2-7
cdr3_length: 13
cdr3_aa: CASSRAGEYEQYF
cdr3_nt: TGTGCCAGCAGCCGAGCGGGAGAATACGAGCAGTACTTC

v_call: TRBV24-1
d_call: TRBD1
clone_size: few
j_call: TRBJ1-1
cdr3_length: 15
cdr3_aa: CATSPGDRMNTEAFF
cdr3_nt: TGTGCCACCAGTCCGGGGGACAGGATGAACACTGAAGCTTTCTTT

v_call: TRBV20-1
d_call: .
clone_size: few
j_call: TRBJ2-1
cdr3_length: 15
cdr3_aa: CSARVSGRDSHEQFF
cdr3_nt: TGCAGTGCTAGAGTTTCTGGCAGGGATTCGCATGAGCAGTTCTTC

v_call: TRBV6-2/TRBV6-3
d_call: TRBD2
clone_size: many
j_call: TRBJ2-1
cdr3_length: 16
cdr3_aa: CASNGLAGGDYNEQFF
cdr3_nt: TGTGCCAGCAACGGACTAGCGGGAGGGGATTACAATGAGCAGTTCTTC

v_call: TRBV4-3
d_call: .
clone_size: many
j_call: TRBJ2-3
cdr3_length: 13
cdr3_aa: CASSPRVTDTQYF
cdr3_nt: TGCGCCAGCAGCCCTCGAGTCACAGATACGCAGTATTTT

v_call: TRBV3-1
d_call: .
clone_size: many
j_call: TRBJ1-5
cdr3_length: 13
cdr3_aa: CASSPRSNQPQHF
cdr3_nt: TGTGCCAGCAGCCCCCGGAGCAATCAGCCCCAGCATTTT

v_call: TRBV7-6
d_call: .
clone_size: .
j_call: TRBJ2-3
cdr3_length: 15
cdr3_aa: CASSSDGHSTDTQYF
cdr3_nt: TGTGCCAGCAGCTCCGACGGCCATAGCACAGATACGCAGTATTTT